These T cell receptor beta chains were read from a single sample in a study of T cells in Graves' hyperthyroidism and ophthalmopathy. TCRdb used MiXCR to reprocess the multiplex PCR reads, holding one entry per CDR3 protein. Of around 350,000 distinct CDR3 sequences in the sample, about 19% were seen once. Sequencing used blood. These receptors originate from a woman younger than 35 with Graves' hyperthyroidism. Each CDR3 is given with its conserved first and last residue. D genes are given only for firm matches. Not every row has a clone size; where given, it reads once, few, many or a size class.

.	TRBV27	.	TRBJ1-1	TGTGCCAGCAGTTCTCCGGGGGGGTATCCTAACACTGAAGCTTTCTTT	CASSSPGGYPNTEAFF
TRBD2	TRBV6-5	.	TRBJ2-5	TGTGCCAGCAGTTCACGACTAGCGGGGGAGGAGACCCAGTACTTC	CASSSRLAGEETQYF
.	TRBV4-2	many	TRBJ1-1	TGTGCCAGCAGCCCGCTCGGGACGGGGAACACTGAAGCTTTCTTT	CASSPLGTGNTEAFF
.	TRBV5-1	.	TRBJ2-5	TGCGCCAGCAGCTCCGGACGGGGGGCCGGATTGGCCCAGTACTTC	CASSSGRGAGLAQYF
.	TRBV11-2	few	TRBJ2-5	TGTGCCAGCAGCCAATCTATGTGGGGTGGACAAGAGACCCAGTACTTC	CASSQSMWGGQETQYF
TRBD2	TRBV12-3/TRBV12-4	many	TRBJ2-5	TGTGCCAGCAGCCAACGGGGGGGCCAGCAAGAGACCCAGTACTTC	CASSQRGGQQETQYF
.	TRBV7-9	few	TRBJ1-3	TGTGCCAGCAGCTTGAACCAAGGAAACACCATATATTTT	CASSLNQGNTIYF
TRBD1	TRBV12-3/TRBV12-4	many	TRBJ1-2	TGTGCCAGTAGGGGAGGGGGCAGAGATGGCTACACCTTC	CASRGGGRDGYTF
.	TRBV10-2	many	TRBJ1-1	TGCGCCAGCAGTGAGTCAGGGCCACTAGGGAACACTGAAGCTTTCTTT	CASSESGPLGNTEAFF
.	TRBV5-1	many	TRBJ1-5	TGCGCCAGCAGCCTCGAACCACTGGGGGGCAATCAGCCCCAGCATTTT	CASSLEPLGGNQPQHF
.	TRBV5-1	many	TRBJ2-7	TGCGCCACAAGTTCGGGGGCTTGGGACGAGCAGTACTTC	CATSSGAWDEQYF
.	TRBV11-2	.	TRBJ1-3	TGTGCCAGCAGCCTAAGAGGGGGTCGAGAGGGAAACACCATATATTTT	CASSLRGGREGNTIYF
TRBD1	TRBV13	many	TRBJ1-1	TGTGCCAGCAGCTACCAGGACAGGGAGGGTTCTGAAGCTTTCTTT	CASSYQDREGSEAFF
.	TRBV5-1	many	TRBJ1-2	TGCGCCAGCAGCTTGGGGTCGGGCAGAGCGGTCTATGGCTACACCTTC	CASSLGSGRAVYGYTF
TRBD2	TRBV5-4	many	TRBJ2-5	TGCGCCAGCAGCTTGGCGACTAGCGGGGGGGGTCAAGAGACCCAGTACTTC	CASSLATSGGGQETQYF
TRBD1	TRBV6-2/TRBV6-3	many	TRBJ1-1	TGTGCCAGCAGTTACACGACAGGGAAGGGCTGGGACACTGAAGCTTTCTTT	CASSYTTGKGWDTEAFF
TRBD2	TRBV7-9	many	TRBJ2-7	TGTGCCAGCAGCTGGGGAGCGGGGGGCGTATATGAGCAGTACTTC	CASSWGAGGVYEQYF
.	TRBV9	few	TRBJ2-2	TGTGCCAGCAGCGAACGGGTGTGGACCGGGGAGCTGTTTTTT	CASSERVWTGELFF
.	TRBV11-2	many	TRBJ2-2	TGTGCCAGCAGCTTAGGATCTTGGACGGACAACACCGGGGAGCTGTTTTTT	CASSLGSWTDNTGELFF
.	TRBV4-1	many	TRBJ2-5	TGCGCCAGCAGCCAACCAGGGGAAGAGACCCAGTACTTC	CASSQPGEETQYF
TRBD2	TRBV20-1	many	TRBJ2-2	TGCAGTGCCAGGGGGGCTAGCGGGATGAACACCGGGGAGCTGTTTTTT	CSARGASGMNTGELFF
.	TRBV28	many	TRBJ2-5	TGTGCCAGCAGGGGTCTCGGGGGCAGCCAAGAGACCCAGTACTTC	CASRGLGGSQETQYF
TRBD2	TRBV12-3/TRBV12-4	many	TRBJ2-7	TGTGCCAGCAGTCCTCGGGAGGGGACCTACGAGCAGTACTTC	CASSPREGTYEQYF
.	TRBV28	few	TRBJ1-2	TGTGCCAGCAGTTTGACGTCGGCCGATGGCTACACCTTC	CASSLTSADGYTF
.	TRBV6-1	many	TRBJ1-1	TGTGCCAGCAGTCCTACAACGAACACTGAAGCTTTCTTT	CASSPTTNTEAFF
.	TRBV5-6	many	TRBJ2-5	TGTGCCAGCAGGTCCGGGGCTCAAGAGACCCAGTACTTC	CASRSGAQETQYF
TRBD1	TRBV7-2	many	TRBJ1-2	TGTGCCAGCAGCTTCCAGGGGGCGGTTTATGGCTACACCTTC	CASSFQGAVYGYTF
.	TRBV7-8	.	TRBJ2-5	TGTGCCAGCAGCTTAGTTGGGGCCGGGGACCAAGAGACCCAGTACTTC	CASSLVGAGDQETQYF
.	TRBV6-1	.	TRBJ2-7	TGTGCCAGCAGTAGCTATGACAGCCTCTCCCACGAGCAGTACTTC	CASSSYDSLSHEQYF
TRBD2	TRBV20-1	many	TRBJ2-7	TGCAGTGCTAGTTTCACTAGCGGTACCTACGAGCAGTACTTC	CSASFTSGTYEQYF
TRBD1	TRBV20-1	many	TRBJ1-2	TGCAGTGCGATAGAGGACAGGGGAAGTTCCGGCTACACCTTC	CSAIEDRGSSGYTF
TRBD1	TRBV2	many	TRBJ1-5	TGTGCCAGCAGTGAACCCAGGGGGGAGACCTCTAGCAATCAGCCCCAGCATTTT	CASSEPRGETSSNQPQHF
TRBD2	TRBV6-1	many	TRBJ2-5	TGTGCCACTATGACCGCGGGGGGAGGAGAGACCCAGTACTTC	CATMTAGGGETQYF
.	TRBV7-9	.	TRBJ2-5	TGTGCCAGCAGCGTGCGCGGGACCTACCAAGAGACCCAGTACTTC	CASSVRGTYQETQYF
TRBD1	TRBV6-5	many	TRBJ1-1	TGTGCCAGCAGTTACTCGATCCGCCGGGACAGGTACACTGAAGCTTTCTTT	CASSYSIRRDRYTEAFF
.	TRBV20-1	many	TRBJ1-3	TGCAGTGCTAGAGGAGGAACAGGGTGGGGAAACACCATATATTTT	CSARGGTGWGNTIYF
.	TRBV29-1	many	TRBJ1-1	TGCAGCGTTGAGATCGCCCTCGCGGCGGGGGCTGAAGCTTTCTTT	CSVEIALAAGAEAFF
.	TRBV7-2	many	TRBJ1-5	TGTGCCAGCAGCTTAGAGCTTTCGGATCAGCCCCAGCATTTT	CASSLELSDQPQHF
.	TRBV28	many	TRBJ2-5	TGTGCCAGCAGTTTAAGGAACCAAGAGACCCAGTACTTC	CASSLRNQETQYF
TRBD1	TRBV29-1	many	TRBJ1-5	TGCAGCGTTGAAGGGACAGGGTATGGACAGCCCCAGCATTTT	CSVEGTGYGQPQHF
TRBD1	TRBV4-1	.	TRBJ2-2	TGCGCCAGCAGCCTCCGGGACAGGGGAGGGACCGGGGAGCTGTTTTTT	CASSLRDRGGTGELFF
.	TRBV6-1	few	TRBJ1-2	TGTGCCAGCAGGAAGGATCACTATGGCTACACCTTC	CASRKDHYGYTF
TRBD1	TRBV28	many	TRBJ2-7	TGTGCCAGCAGTGTCCCGGGACAGTCATACGAGCAGTACTTC	CASSVPGQSYEQYF
TRBD1	TRBV10-3	many	TRBJ1-2	TGTGCCATCAGTCTTGGGACAGGGGGCGACTATGGCTACACCTTC	CAISLGTGGDYGYTF
.	TRBV6-2/TRBV6-3	few	TRBJ1-1	TGTGTCAGCAGTGAGGGGGGGGTCACTGAAGCTTTCTTT	CVSSEGGVTEAFF
.	TRBV20-1	many	TRBJ2-7	TGCAGTGCTAGAGAGCAGGGTACCTACGAGCAGTACTTC	CSAREQGTYEQYF
TRBD1	TRBV27	many	TRBJ1-2	TGTGCCAGCAGTTCCTCAGGGGGCTTCGATGGCTACACCTTC	CASSSSGGFDGYTF
.	TRBV13	many	TRBJ1-1	TGTGCCAGCAGCTTAATGATGAACACTGAAGCTTTCTTT	CASSLMMNTEAFF
TRBD1	TRBV7-7	many	TRBJ2-2	TGTGCTAGCAGCCCTGGACAGGTCTGGGCCGGGGAGCTGTTTTTT	CASSPGQVWAGELFF
TRBD1	TRBV20-1	.	TRBJ1-5	TGCAGTGCTAGAGAAGCAGGGGGCTCCCCTTTTTATAGCAATCAGCCCCAGCATTTT	CSAREAGGSPFYSNQPQHF
.	TRBV18	many	TRBJ1-1	TGTGCCACCCGGGGGGTGAACACTGAAGCTTTCTTT	CATRGVNTEAFF
TRBD2	TRBV3-1	many	TRBJ2-5	TGTGCCAGCAGCCATGGACTAGCGGGGGGGCCCGTCGAGACCCAGTACTTC	CASSHGLAGGPVETQYF
.	TRBV7-8	many	TRBJ1-2	TGTGCCAGCAGCTTAGCACAGGCAGCTAACTATGGCTACACCTTC	CASSLAQAANYGYTF
.	TRBV5-1	.	TRBJ1-1	TGCGCCAGCAGCTCGCAGGGATGGACTGAAGCTTTCTTT	CASSSQGWTEAFF
.	TRBV14	many	TRBJ2-2	TGTGCCAGCAGTCTAAAACGGTGGGGCACCGGGGAGCTGTTTTTT	CASSLKRWGTGELFF
.	TRBV27	many	TRBJ2-5	TGTGCCAGCAGTCCGGGGAGGGGGGAGACCCAGTACTTC	CASSPGRGETQYF
.	TRBV6-1	.	TRBJ2-5	TGTGCCAGCCGGGATGCGGAGACCCAGTACTTC	CASRDAETQYF